This T cell receptor beta chain was identified during a study of blood T cells in healthy people across ages. Study results and limitations: The fall in TCR beta diversity per million T cells was roughly linear with age. More naive CD4+ cells and higher diversity were found in long-lived than in aged donors.

This clonotype was detected only a few times. Its antigen remains unidentified. Samples had at least 7 million PBMCs isolated from them. It was with a sample-barcoded 5' primer and a J-beta primer mix that a second PCR of roughly 7 to 12 cycles was run. Sequencing of every sample gave 2.5 million or more CDR3-containing paired-end reads. TCRdb used MiXCR to reprocess the 5' RACE reads, holding one entry per CDR3 protein. The data hold roughly 700,000 distinct CDR3 sequences, with about 34% observed a single time. Trimming cost V 7 bases and J 7 bases; bases outside gene matches: 8. Germline CDR1 is SQVTM and CDR2 is ANQGSEA. The CDR3 contains 14 residues.

The chain employs TRBV29-1 and TRBJ1-6; 9 bases line up with TRBD1. Sequenced: blood. This TCR derives from a woman older than 75 in good health. The CDR3 region is CSAQTGTGNSPLHF. CDR3 sequence (DNA): TGCAGCGCCCAAACCGGGACAGGGAATTCACCCCTCCACTTT.